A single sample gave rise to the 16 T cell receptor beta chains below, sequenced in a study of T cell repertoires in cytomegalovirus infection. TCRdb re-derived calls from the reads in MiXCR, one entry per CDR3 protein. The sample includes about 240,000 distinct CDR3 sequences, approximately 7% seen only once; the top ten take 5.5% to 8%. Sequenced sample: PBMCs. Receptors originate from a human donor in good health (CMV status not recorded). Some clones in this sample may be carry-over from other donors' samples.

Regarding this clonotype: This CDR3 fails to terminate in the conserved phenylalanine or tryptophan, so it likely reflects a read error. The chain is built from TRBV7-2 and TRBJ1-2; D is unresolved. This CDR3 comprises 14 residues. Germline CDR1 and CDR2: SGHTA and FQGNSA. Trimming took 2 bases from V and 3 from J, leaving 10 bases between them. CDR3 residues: CASSLSKDYYGYTL. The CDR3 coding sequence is TGTGCCAGCAGCTTAAGCAAGGATTACTATGGCTACACCCTT.

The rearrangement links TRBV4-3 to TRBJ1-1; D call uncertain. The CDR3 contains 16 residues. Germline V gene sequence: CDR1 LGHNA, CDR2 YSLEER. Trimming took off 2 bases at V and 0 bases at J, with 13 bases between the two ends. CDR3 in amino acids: CASSQNPHSLNTEAFF. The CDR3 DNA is TGCGCCAGCAGCCAAAACCCCCATAGCCTGAACACTGAAGCTTTCTTT.

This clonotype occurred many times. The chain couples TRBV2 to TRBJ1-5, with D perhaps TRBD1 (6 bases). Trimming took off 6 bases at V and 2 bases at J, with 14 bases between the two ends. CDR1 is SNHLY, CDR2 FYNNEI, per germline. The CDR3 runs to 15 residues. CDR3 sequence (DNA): TGTGCCAGCAGGGCAGGGGCTATGCGCAATCAGCCCCAGCATTTT. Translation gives CASRAGAMRNQPQHF.

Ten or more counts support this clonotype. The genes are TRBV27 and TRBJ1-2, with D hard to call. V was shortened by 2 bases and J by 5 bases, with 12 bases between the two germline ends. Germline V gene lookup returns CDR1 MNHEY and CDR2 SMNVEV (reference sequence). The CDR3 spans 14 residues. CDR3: CASSLRETKYGYTF. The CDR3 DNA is TGTGCCAGCAGTTTACGGGAGACAAAATATGGCTACACCTTC.

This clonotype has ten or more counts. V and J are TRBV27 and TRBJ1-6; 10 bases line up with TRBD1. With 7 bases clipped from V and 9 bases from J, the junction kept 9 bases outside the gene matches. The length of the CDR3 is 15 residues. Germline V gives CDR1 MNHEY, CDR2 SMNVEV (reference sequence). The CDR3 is CASTTGGTGVSPLHF. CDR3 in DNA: TGTGCCAGCACTACAGGCGGGACAGGGGTTTCACCCCTCCACTTT.

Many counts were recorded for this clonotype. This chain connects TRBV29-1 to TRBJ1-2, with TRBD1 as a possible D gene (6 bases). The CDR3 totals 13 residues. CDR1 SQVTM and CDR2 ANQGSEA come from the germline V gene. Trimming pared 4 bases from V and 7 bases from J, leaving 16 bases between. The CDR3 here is CSVGAITGFGYTF. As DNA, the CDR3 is TGCAGCGTTGGCGCTATTACAGGGTTTGGCTACACCTTC.

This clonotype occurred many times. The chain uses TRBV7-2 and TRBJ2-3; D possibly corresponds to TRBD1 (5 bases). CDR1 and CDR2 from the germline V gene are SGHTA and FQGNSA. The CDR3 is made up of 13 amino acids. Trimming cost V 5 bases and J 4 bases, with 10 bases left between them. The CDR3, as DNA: TGTGCCAGCAGCCCACAGGTCTCAGATACGCAGTATTTT. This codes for CASSPQVSDTQYF.

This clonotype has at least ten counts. CDR3 in DNA: TGTGCCAGCAGATACGGACAGGGTGGACAGCCCCAGCATTTT. Translating gives CASRYGQGGQPQHF. This chain joins TRBV28 and TRBJ1-5, with 8 positions matching TRBD1. This CDR3 contains 14 residues. J was trimmed by 7 bases and V by 6 bases; bases with no gene match: 8. Germline values: CDR1 MDHEN, CDR2 SYDVKM. Supplemented by reference TRBV28 and TRBJ1-5, the full variable domain reads DVKVTQSSRYLVKRTGEKVFLECVQDMDHENMFWYRQDPGLGLRLIYFSYDVKMKEKGDIPEGYSVSREKKERFSLILESASTNQTSMYLCASRYGQGGQPQHFGDGTRLSIL.

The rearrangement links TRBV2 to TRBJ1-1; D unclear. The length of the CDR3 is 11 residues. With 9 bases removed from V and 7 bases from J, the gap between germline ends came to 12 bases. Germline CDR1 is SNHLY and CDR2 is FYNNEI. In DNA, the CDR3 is TGTGCCAGTTTAGTTCACAGTGAAGCTTTCTTT. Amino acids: CASLVHSEAFF.

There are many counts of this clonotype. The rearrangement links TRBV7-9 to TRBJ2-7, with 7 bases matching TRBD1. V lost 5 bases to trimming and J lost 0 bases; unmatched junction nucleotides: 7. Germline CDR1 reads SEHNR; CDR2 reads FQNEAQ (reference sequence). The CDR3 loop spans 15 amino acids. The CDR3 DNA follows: TGTGCCAGCAGCATCACGACAGGGAGCTCCTACGAGCAGTACTTC. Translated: CASSITTGSSYEQYF.

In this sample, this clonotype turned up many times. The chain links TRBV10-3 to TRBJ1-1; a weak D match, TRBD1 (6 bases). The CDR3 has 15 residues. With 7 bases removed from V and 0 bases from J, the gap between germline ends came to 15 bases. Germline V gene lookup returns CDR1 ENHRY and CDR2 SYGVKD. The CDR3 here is CAINTQGRLNTEAFF. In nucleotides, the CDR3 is TGTGCCATCAACACCCAGGGGCGGCTGAACACTGAAGCTTTCTTT.

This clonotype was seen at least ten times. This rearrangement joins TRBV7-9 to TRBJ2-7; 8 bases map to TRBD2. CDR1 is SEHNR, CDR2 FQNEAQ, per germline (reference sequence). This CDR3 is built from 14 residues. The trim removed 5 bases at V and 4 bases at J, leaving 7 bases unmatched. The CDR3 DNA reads TGTGCCAGCAGCACCAGCGGGGGCCTTTACGAGCAGTACTTC. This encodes CASSTSGGLYEQYF.

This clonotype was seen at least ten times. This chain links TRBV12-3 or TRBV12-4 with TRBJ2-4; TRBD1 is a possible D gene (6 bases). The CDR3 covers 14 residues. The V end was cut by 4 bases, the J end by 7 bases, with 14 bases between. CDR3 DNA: TGTGCCAGCAGTTCCCCTCGGGACACCAACATTCAGTACTTC. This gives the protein CASSSPRDTNIQYF.

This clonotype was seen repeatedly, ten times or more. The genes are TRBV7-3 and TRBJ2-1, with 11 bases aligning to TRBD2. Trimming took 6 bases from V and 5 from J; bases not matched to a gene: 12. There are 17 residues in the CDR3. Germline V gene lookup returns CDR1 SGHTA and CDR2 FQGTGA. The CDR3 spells CASSLLPTSGEDNEQFF. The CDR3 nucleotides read TGTGCCAGCAGTTTACTCCCGACTAGCGGGGAGGACAATGAGCAGTTCTTC.

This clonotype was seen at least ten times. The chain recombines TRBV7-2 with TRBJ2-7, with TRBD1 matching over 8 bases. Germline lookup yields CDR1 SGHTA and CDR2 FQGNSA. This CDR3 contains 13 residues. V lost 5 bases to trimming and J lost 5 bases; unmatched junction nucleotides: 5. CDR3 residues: CASSEDRVNEQYF. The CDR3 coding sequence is TGTGCCAGCAGCGAGGACAGGGTCAACGAGCAGTACTTC.

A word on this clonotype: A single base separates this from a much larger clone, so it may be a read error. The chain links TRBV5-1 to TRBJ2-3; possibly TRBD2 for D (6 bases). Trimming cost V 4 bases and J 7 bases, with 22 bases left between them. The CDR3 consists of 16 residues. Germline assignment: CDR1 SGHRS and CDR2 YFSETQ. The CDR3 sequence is CASSRDTCGAANTQYF. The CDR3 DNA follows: TGCGCCAGCAGCCGAGATACTTGCGGGGCAGCTAATACGCAGTATTTT.